These T cell receptor beta chains were read from a single sample in a study of immune characterization of retroperitoneal liposarcoma. TCRdb recomputed calls from the PCR reads with MiXCR, one row per CDR3 protein. Among around 11,000 distinct CDR3 sequences, 37% were seen once, and the ten largest hold about 9.5%. Sequencing was performed on tumor tissue. These receptors originate from a female donor with retroperitoneal liposarcoma. The CDR3 runs from the conserved cysteine through the conserved F or W. The order of the fields is D gene, J gene, clone size, V gene, CDR3 length, CDR3 DNA, CDR3 protein. The D gene is left open where the match is weak. Clone size is stated in some rows and not others, as once, few, many or a class when expanded.

-,TRBJ1-2,-,TRBV6-6,14,TGTGCCAGCAGTTACAAGGCGGCCGCCTATGGCTACACCTTC,CASSYKAAAYGYTF
-,TRBJ2-5,-,TRBV5-5,16,TGTGCCAGCAGCCCAGCCCCCCAGGGCTCCCAAGAGACCCAGTACTTC,CASSPAPQGSQETQYF
-,TRBJ2-1,-,TRBV6-1,15,TGTGCCAGCAGACTAACCGTGACAGCTCCTACGGAGCAGTTCTTC,CASRLTVTAPTEQFF
TRBD2,TRBJ2-5,many,TRBV6-1,15,TGTGCCAGCAGTGAATTCGCGGGGGACCAAGAGACCCAGTACTTC,CASSEFAGDQETQYF
TRBD1,TRBJ2-1,medium-sized,TRBV12-3/TRBV12-4,17,TGTGCCAGCAGACTGAGAAGGAGGACAGGGACCTACAATGAGCAGTTCTTC,CASRLRRRTGTYNEQFF
TRBD2,TRBJ2-1,few,TRBV6-5,15,TGTGCCAGCAGTTACTCAGGCGGGAGGGCCTCTGAGCAGTTCTTC,CASSYSGGRASEQFF
-,TRBJ2-3,-,TRBV6-6,15,TGTGCCAGCAGTTCGGCGCTAGGTCCTCGAGATACGCAGTATTTT,CASSSALGPRDTQYF
TRBD1,TRBJ2-5,many,TRBV6-1,14,TGTGCCAGCAGTGCGGGACAGATAAAAGAGACCCAGTACTTC,CASSAGQIKETQYF
-,TRBJ2-1,few,TRBV27,16,TGTGCCAGCAGTTTAGAGCCAGCTAGCTCCTACAATGAGCAGTTCTTC,CASSLEPASSYNEQFF
-,TRBJ2-2,-,TRBV6-5,12,TGTGCCAGCAGCTTCCACACCGGGGAGCTGTTTTTT,CASSFHTGELFF
-,TRBJ2-1,many,TRBV6-1,15,TGTGCCAGCAGTTCTGCGGGGGCCTCCTACAATGAGCAGTTCTTC,CASSSAGASYNEQFF
-,TRBJ2-7,few,TRBV6-5,15,TGTGCCAGCAGTTACTCGTCAACAGGGACCTACGAGCAGTACTTC,CASSYSSTGTYEQYF
TRBD2,TRBJ2-3,-,TRBV6-1,16,TGTGCCAGCAGCCCTATAGCGGGGGCGGGGACAGATACGCAGTATTTT,CASSPIAGAGTDTQYF
TRBD1,TRBJ1-1,many,TRBV27,14,TGTGCCAGCAGCCACGGGACAGTAAACACTGAAGCTTTCTTT,CASSHGTVNTEAFF
-,TRBJ2-1,-,TRBV11-3,14,TGTGCCAGCAGCTCCAGGGCCCCATACAATGAGCAGTTCTTC,CASSSRAPYNEQFF